This T cell receptor beta chain was profiled in a study of cytomegalovirus exposure and HLA in healthy donors. The overall study: One earlier analysis, a look at around 180 million T cells, found about 100 million unique TCR beta sequences. Study-level points and caveats: Evidence from a later analysis indicated that most CMV-associated TCR beta chains looked HLA-restricted. Donors were assumed by presence/absence analyses to have roughly uniform sequencing depth.

As regards this clone: As yet, its antigen is unknown. Other DNA sequences in the same sample also yield this CDR3.

The PCR had 60 Vbeta and 13 Jbeta primers. Sequencing was performed with immunoSEQ multiplex PCR; in TCRdb, only in-frame clones are kept and a portion is missing. This sample has some 160,000 clones, with approximately 80% found just once. This receptor was taken from a man aged 45-65 years in good health and CMV-seropositive. Sequenced material: PBMCs.

The CDR3 DNA follows: TGTGCCAGCAGCTTGCGGGTTAATGAAAAACTGTTTTTT. It specifies CASSLRVNEKLFF. This chain links TRBV5-6 with TRBJ1-4; D not resolved. Trimming took off 1 base at V and 4 bases at J, with 5 bases between the two ends. CDR3 length equals 13 residues. Germline CDR1 is SGHDT and CDR2 is YYEEEE.